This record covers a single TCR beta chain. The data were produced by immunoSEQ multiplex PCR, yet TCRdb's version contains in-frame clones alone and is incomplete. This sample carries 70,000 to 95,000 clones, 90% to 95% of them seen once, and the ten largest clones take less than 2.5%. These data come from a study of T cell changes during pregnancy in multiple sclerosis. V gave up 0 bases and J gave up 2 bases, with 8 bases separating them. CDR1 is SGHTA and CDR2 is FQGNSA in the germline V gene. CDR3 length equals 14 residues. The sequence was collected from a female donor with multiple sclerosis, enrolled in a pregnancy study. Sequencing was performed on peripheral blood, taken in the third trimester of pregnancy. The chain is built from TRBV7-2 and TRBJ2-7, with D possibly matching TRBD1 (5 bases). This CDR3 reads CASSLAGPPYEQYF. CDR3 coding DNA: TGTGCCAGCAGCTTAGCGGGGCCCCCCTACGAGCAGTACTTC.